This T cell receptor (beta chain) is drawn from a study of T cells of healthy individuals. The CDR3 runs to 13 residues. With 5 bases removed from V and 4 bases from J, the gap between germline ends came to 11 bases. MiXCR was run by TCRdb on the 5' RACE reads, yielding one entry per CDR3 protein. Of about 41,000 distinct CDR3 sequences in the sample, more than 4.5% were seen once. This clonotype was observed at least ten times. V gene TRBV12-3 or TRBV12-4 combines with J gene TRBJ1-2; tentatively, D is TRBD1 (6 bases). The receptor was isolated from a human donor in good health. DNA of the CDR3: TGTGCCAGCAGTAGGGGGTCGGGCTATGGCTACACCTTC. This gives the protein CASSRGSGYGYTF.